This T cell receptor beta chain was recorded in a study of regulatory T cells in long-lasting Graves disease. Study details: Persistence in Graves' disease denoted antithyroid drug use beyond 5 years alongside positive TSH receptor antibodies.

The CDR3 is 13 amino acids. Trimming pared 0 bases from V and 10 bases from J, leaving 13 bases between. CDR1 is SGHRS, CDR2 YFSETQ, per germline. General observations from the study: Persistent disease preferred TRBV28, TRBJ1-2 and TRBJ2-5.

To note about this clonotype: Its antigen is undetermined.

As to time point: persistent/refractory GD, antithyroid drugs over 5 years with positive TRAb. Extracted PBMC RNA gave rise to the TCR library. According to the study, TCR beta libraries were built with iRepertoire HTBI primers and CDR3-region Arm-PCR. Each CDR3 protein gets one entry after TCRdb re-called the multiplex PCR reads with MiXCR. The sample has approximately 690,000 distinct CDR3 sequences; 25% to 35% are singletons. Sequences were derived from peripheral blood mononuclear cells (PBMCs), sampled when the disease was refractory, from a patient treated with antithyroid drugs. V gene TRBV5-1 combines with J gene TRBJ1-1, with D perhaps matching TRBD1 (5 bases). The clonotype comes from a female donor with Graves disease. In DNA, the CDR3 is TGCGCCAGCAGCTTGGAGGTCGGGGCCGGAGCTTTCTTT. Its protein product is CASSLEVGAGAFF.